This note documents a single T cell receptor (beta chain) sequence. The antigen is unknown. The data are from a study of a mutant IDH1 vaccine in newly diagnosed glioma. Study-level information: Receipt of radiotherapy, temozolomide, or both preceded the study, and most received both. Week 47 marked visit V13, whereas week 35 marked visit V12.

CDR1 and CDR2 (germline): SGHVS, FQNEAQ. The CDR3 covers 15 residues. The V gene end was trimmed by 0 bases and the J gene end by 6 bases; junction bases not matched to a gene: 1. Time point: week 35, safety follow-up. Every vaccine dose comprised 300 ug of mutant IDH1 20-mer peptide plus topical imiquimod. Assay used: immunoSEQ multiplex PCR; TCRdb lists only in-frame clones, some missing. The sample shows roughly 26,000 clones, around 78% of them seen only once. This specimen consisted of PBMCs, obtained from a glioma patient whose treatment included an IDH1 peptide vaccine. V gene TRBV7-8 combines with J gene TRBJ2-1, with 11 bases aligning to TRBD2. The source of this sequence is a man aged 25-45 years with glioma. DNA of the CDR3: TGTGCCAGCAGCTTAGCGGGACTAGCGGTCAATGAGCAGTTCTTC. Translation: CASSLAGLAVNEQFF.